This T cell receptor (beta chain) comes out of a study of blood T cell repertoires in COVID-19. Across the study: Samples representing acute and convalescent COVID-19 were sourced from the United States, Italy and Spain. In each case, the material was cDNA or gDNA derived from T cells, B-cell-depleted T cells, or PBMCs.

As processed by the authors: Reference gene primers were amplified, and this amplification served to estimate nucleated cell counts. Data came from immunoSEQ multiplex PCR; TCRdb stores just in-frame clones and leaves some out. That table supplies the V and J calls and clone size; D and trimming were determined from the DNA. The sample carries about 220,000 clones, roughly 80% recorded once. V lost 3 bases, J lost 5 bases, and 10 bases lay in between. This CDR3 spans 13 amino acids. The germline V gene has CDR1 MNHNS and CDR2 SASEGT. The chain has TRBV6-1 and TRBJ1-1, with D unresolved. The TCR was taken from a human donor in a cohort sampled during active COVID-19. Sequenced: peripheral blood. This CDR3 is CASSEGWRTEAFF. The CDR3 coding sequence is TGTGCCAGCAGTGAGGGGTGGAGGACTGAAGCTTTCTTT.